One sample yielded the 27 T cell receptor beta chains listed below, sequenced in a study of T cell responses to AZD1222 COVID-19 vaccine (TCRdb year 2021). This sample's time point label indicates: about 28 days (+/-7) after the second vaccine dose. The library was made by the immunoSEQ multiplex PCR assay. TCRdb provides this immuneACCESS table in a form limited to in-frame rearrangements. Some clones are lacking; in checked studies, under half of them reflect an unresolved V gene, and why the rest are absent is not known. The sample table lists about 48,000 clones, approximately 86% of them with a count of one. The ten largest clones represent roughly 6.4% of the sample. Material: peripheral blood, obtained 28 days after the second AZD1222 dose. These receptors were obtained from an adult who received the AZD1222 COVID-19 vaccine.

V is TRBV2 and J is TRBJ2-5, with 8 bases lining up with TRBD2. CDR3 size: 16 residues. Germline V gene data show CDR1 as SNHLY and CDR2 as FYNNEI. The V segment lost 3 bases and the J segment 5 bases; nucleotides outside the gene matches: 11. CDR3 sequence (DNA): TGTGCCAGCAGTGATTCGGGCCTAGCGGGCCGGGAGACCCAGTACTTC. This gives the protein CASSDSGLAGRETQYF.

V and J are TRBV6-5 and TRBJ2-1; D is possibly TRBD1 (6 bases). Germline CDR1 and CDR2: MNHEY and SVGAGI. The CDR3 consists of 12 residues. V was clipped by 7 bases and J by 15 bases, with 19 bases between them. Here the CDR3 DNA reads TGTGCCAGCACCCCCCCGACAGGTCTGTGGTTCTTC. Its translation is CASTPPTGLWFF.

The V and J genes are TRBV11-1 and TRBJ2-2; a possible D gene is TRBD1 (5 bases). The CDR3 has 15 amino acids. Trimming left V 5 bases short and J 0 bases short, with 10 bases between. Germline CDR1 reads SGHAT; CDR2 reads FQDESV (reference sequence). The CDR3 spells CASSRRTPNTGELFF. CDR3 coding DNA: TGTGCCAGCAGCCGACGGACACCGAACACCGGGGAGCTGTTTTTT.

The rearrangement links TRBV15 to TRBJ2-3, with TRBD1 identical over 7 bases. Trimming cost V 3 bases and J 4 bases; bases outside gene matches: 7. The CDR3 has 15 amino acids. Germline values: CDR1 LNHNV, CDR2 YYDKDF (reference sequence). CDR3 loop: CATSRRQGTPDTQYF. The CDR3 DNA sequence: TGTGCCACCAGCAGGAGACAGGGAACCCCAGATACGCAGTATTTT.

V is TRBV7-2 and J is TRBJ2-7; D is unresolved. The CDR3 has 14 residues. Germline assignment: CDR1 SGHTA and CDR2 FQGNSA. The germline V and J ends were trimmed by 5 bases and 6 bases, with 17 bases remaining between them. The CDR3, as DNA: TGTGCCAGCAGCCCTGCACTGGACGGAAGCGAGCAGTACTTC. Translated, it gives CASSPALDGSEQYF.

The V gene is TRBV7-3, the J gene TRBJ2-1; TRBD2 is a possible D gene (5 bases). This CDR3 contains 15 residues. CDR1 SGHTA and CDR2 FQGTGA come from the germline V gene. With 5 bases removed from V and 2 bases from J, the gap between germline ends came to 13 bases. The CDR3 DNA sequence: TGTGCCAGCAGCCCGACCCCCGGGGCCTACAATGAGCAGTTCTTC. Amino acid sequence: CASSPTPGAYNEQFF.

V and J are TRBV19 and TRBJ2-3, with D possibly called TRBD1 or TRBD2 (5 bases each). The V gene lost 5 bases and the J gene lost 2 bases, with 11 bases spanning the gap. CDR3 length: 14 residues. CDR1 and CDR2 from the germline V gene are LNHDA and SQIVND (reference sequence). CDR3 region: CASSWDGYTDTQYF. The DNA for the CDR3 is TGTGCCAGTAGTTGGGACGGTTACACAGATACGCAGTATTTT.

V usage is TRBV6-5 and J usage is TRBJ1-1; D ambiguous. There are 13 residues in the CDR3. CDR1 is MNHEY and CDR2 is SVGAGI in the germline V gene. V was clipped by 9 bases and J by 4 bases, with 15 bases between them. The CDR3 DNA is TGTGCCAGTACGCCTTTGGGGTCCACTGAAGCTTTCTTT. Protein: CASTPLGSTEAFF.

The chain couples TRBV2 to TRBJ2-7; D is tentatively TRBD1 or TRBD2 (5 bases each). Germline-derived CDR1 and CDR2 are SNHLY and FYNNEI. Trimming stripped 7 bases from V and 3 bases from J, with 13 bases between. The CDR3 contains 13 residues. The DNA of the CDR3 is TGTGCCAGCACGGGGCTAACGAGCTACGAGCAGTACTTC. Protein product: CASTGLTSYEQYF.

The rearrangement joins TRBV6-5 to TRBJ1-2; no definite D call. Germline loops: CDR1 MNHEY, CDR2 SVGAGI. The CDR3 runs to 16 residues. Trimming left V 6 bases short and J 3 bases short, with 20 bases between. CDR3 sequence reads: CASSYDDRGSDYGYTF. The CDR3 DNA is TGTGCCAGCAGCTACGATGACCGTGGGTCGGACTATGGCTACACCTTC.

The chain uses TRBV6-5 and TRBJ1-4; 7 bases align to TRBD1. With V trimmed by 2 bases and J by 3 bases, 6 bases remained unmatched. CDR3 length: 16 amino acids. The germline gives CDR1 MNHEY, CDR2 SVGAGI. CDR3 in amino acids: CASSYDREGSNEKLFF. The CDR3 coding sequence is TGTGCCAGCAGTTACGACAGGGAAGGTTCTAATGAAAAACTGTTTTTT.

The rearrangement links TRBV19 to TRBJ2-3, with 8 positions matching TRBD1. CDR1 and CDR2 (germline): LNHDA, SQIVND (reference sequence). V was pared by 5 bases and J by 3 bases, with 7 bases of the junction left unmatched. The CDR3 covers 15 residues. CDR3 region: CASSSLQGATDTQYF. In DNA, the CDR3 is TGTGCCAGTAGTTCACTCCAGGGGGCTACAGATACGCAGTATTTT. Full variable domain (rest looked up from reference TRBV19 and TRBJ2-3): DGGITQSPKYLFRKEGQNVTLSCEQNLNHDAMYWYRQDPGQGLRLIYYSQIVNDFQKGDIAEGYSVSREKKESFPLTVTSAQKNPTAFYLCASSSLQGATDTQYFGPGTRLTVL.

The V gene is TRBV4-3, the J gene TRBJ2-5; a possible D gene is TRBD2 (6 bases). Trimming removed 0 bases at V and 5 bases at J, with 28 bases between. Germline V gives CDR1 LGHNA, CDR2 YSLEER. The CDR3 is made up of 20 amino acids. This CDR3 is CASSQDLRGGRGPLWETQYF. The CDR3 DNA reads TGCGCCAGCAGCCAAGATCTCCGCGGCGGGCGGGGACCATTGTGGGAGACCCAGTACTTC.

The gene calls are TRBV11-3 and TRBJ1-1; D unresolved. Germline assignment: CDR1 SGHNT and CDR2 YENEEA. There are 13 residues in the CDR3. The ends were cut back, 3 bases at V and 1 base at J, with 6 bases in the middle. The CDR3 bases are TGTGCCAGCAGCTTCACGGCGAACACTGAAGCTTTCTTT. It yields the protein CASSFTANTEAFF.

The J gene is TRBJ2-1, the V gene TRBV10-1; D assignment may be TRBD1 or TRBD2 (5 bases each). CDR3 size: 14 residues. Germline CDR1 reads WNHNN; CDR2 reads SYGVQD (reference sequence). V lost 0 bases and J 9 bases, leaving 12 bases between the germline ends. CDR3: CASSESGEGFEQFF. The DNA for the CDR3 is TGCGCCAGCAGTGAGTCGGGAGAGGGGTTTGAGCAGTTCTTC.

V is TRBV5-8 and J is TRBJ1-2, with 10 nucleotides matching TRBD1. Germline V gene lookup returns CDR1 SGHTS and CDR2 YDEGEE. With V trimmed by 4 bases and J by 4 bases, 16 bases remained unmatched. The CDR3 has 18 amino acids. CDR3 protein: CASSPWGDRGSLGYGYTF. The DNA for the CDR3 is TGTGCCAGCAGCCCCTGGGGGGACAGGGGTTCCCTAGGCTATGGCTACACCTTC. Full variable domain (missing parts from reference TRBV5-8 and TRBJ1-2): EAGVTQSPTHLIKTRGQQATLRCSPISGHTSVYWYQQALGLGLQFLLWYDEGEERNRGNFPPRFSGRQFPNYSSELNVNALELEDSALYLCASSPWGDRGSLGYGYTFGSGTRLTVV.

The J gene is TRBJ2-5, the V gene TRBV7-2; a weak D match, TRBD2 (5 bases). Germline V gene sequence: CDR1 SGHTA, CDR2 FQGNSA. The CDR3 sequence is 15 residues long. V was clipped by 8 bases and J by 4 bases, with 20 bases between them. The CDR3 reads CASGRPRGSGETQYF. The CDR3 DNA is TGTGCCAGCGGGAGACCTCGGGGATCGGGAGAGACCCAGTACTTC.

V usage is TRBV28 and J usage is TRBJ1-2; D is ambiguous. V was cut by 5 bases and J by 7 bases, with 17 bases left in between. This CDR3 is built from 14 residues. CDR1 is MDHEN and CDR2 is SYDVKM in the germline V gene. DNA of the CDR3: TGTGCCAGCAGTCCCCCGAGTGGAGAGGCTGGCTACACCTTC. Translation gives CASSPPSGEAGYTF.

The chain combines TRBV6-5 with TRBJ2-1; the match to TRBD1 covers 7 bases. Per the germline V gene, CDR1 is MNHEY and CDR2 is SVGAGI. This CDR3 comprises 15 residues. V shed 5 bases and J 1 base; nucleotides not matched to a gene: 5. CDR3 in amino acids: CASSTDRASYNEQFF. For the CDR3, the DNA is TGTGCCAGCAGTACCGACAGGGCGTCCTACAATGAGCAGTTCTTC.

The rearrangement links TRBV4-3 to TRBJ2-7; unclear D gene. CDR1 and CDR2 (germline): LGHNA, YSLEER. The ends were cut back, 0 bases at V and 6 bases at J, with 6 bases in the middle. CDR3 length: 12 amino acids. CDR3: CASSQESGEQYF. In DNA form, the CDR3 reads TGCGCCAGCAGCCAAGAGTCCGGCGAGCAGTACTTC.

V gene TRBV7-8 combines with J gene TRBJ2-7; 10 bases map to TRBD1. CDR1 is SGHVS, CDR2 FQNEAQ, per germline. CDR3 length equals 19 residues. V lost 5 bases and J lost 1; bases outside the gene matches: 17. The CDR3 region is CASSTQSGAGQGISYEQYF. The CDR3 nucleotides read TGTGCCAGCAGCACCCAGTCCGGGGCGGGACAGGGGATTTCCTACGAGCAGTACTTC.

The chain combines TRBV13 with TRBJ2-5; no definite D call. Trimming stripped 3 bases from V and 1 base from J, with 18 bases between. Germline V gene data show CDR1 as PRHDT and CDR2 as FYEKMQ (reference sequence). The CDR3 is 17 residues long. The CDR3 DNA is TGTGCCAGCAGCTTCGGAAAGGCCCGATCCTCCCAAGAGACCCAGTACTTC. Protein: CASSFGKARSSQETQYF.

The V gene is TRBV7-3, the J gene TRBJ2-3; TRBD1 agrees at 7 bases. The CDR3 runs 14 residues. The J segment lost 1 base and the V segment lost 4 bases, leaving 2 bases of the junction unmatched. Germline CDR1 SGHTA, CDR2 FQGTGA. The CDR3 nucleotides are TGTGCCAGCAGCTGGGGACAGCGCACAGATACGCAGTATTTT. It codes for CASSWGQRTDTQYF. Drawing the rest from reference TRBV7-3 and TRBJ2-3, the complete variable domain is GAGVSQTPSNKVTEKGKYVELRCDPISGHTALYWYRQSLGQGPEFLIYFQGTGAADDSGLPNDRFFAVRPEGSVSTLKIQRTERGDSAVYLCASSWGQRTDTQYFGPGTRLTVL.

This chain links TRBV5-4 with TRBJ2-7; no definite D call. V dropped 0 bases and J dropped 0 bases, with 7 bases sitting between them. Germline CDR1 reads SGHNT; CDR2 reads YYREEE (reference sequence). This CDR3 has 14 residues. The CDR3 nucleotides read TGTGCCAGCAGCTTGGGACCGAGCTCCTACGAGCAGTACTTC. This gives the protein CASSLGPSSYEQYF.

This clone is a singleton in its sample. The CDR3 nucleotides are TGTGCCAGCAGTTGGACGGGTTACGAGCAGTACTTC. Translation gives CASSWTGYEQYF. This rearrangement joins TRBV6-6 to TRBJ2-7, with D hard to call. Trimming removed 4 bases from V and 4 bases from J, with 8 bases in between. Per germline, CDR1 MNHNY and CDR2 SVGAGI (reference sequence). This CDR3 region has 12 residues.

This rearrangement joins TRBV28 to TRBJ1-5; 7 bases line up with TRBD1. The germline gives CDR1 MDHEN, CDR2 SYDVKM. V was pared by 6 bases and J by 0 bases, with 14 bases of the junction left unmatched. This CDR3 comprises 18 residues. The CDR3 DNA reads as TGTGCCAGCAGCAGGGGGGCAGGGTTTACCCCTAGCAATCAGCCCCAGCATTTT. It yields the protein CASSRGAGFTPSNQPQHF.

This chain uses TRBV29-1 with TRBJ2-2, with D possibly matching TRBD2 (5 bases). The germline CDR1 and CDR2 sequences are SQVTM and ANQGSEA. The V gene lost 7 bases and the J gene lost 0 bases, with 12 bases spanning the gap. The CDR3 has 14 residues. DNA of the CDR3: TGCAGCGCCGGGGTCAGGACGAACACCGGGGAGCTGTTTTTT. Its translation is CSAGVRTNTGELFF.